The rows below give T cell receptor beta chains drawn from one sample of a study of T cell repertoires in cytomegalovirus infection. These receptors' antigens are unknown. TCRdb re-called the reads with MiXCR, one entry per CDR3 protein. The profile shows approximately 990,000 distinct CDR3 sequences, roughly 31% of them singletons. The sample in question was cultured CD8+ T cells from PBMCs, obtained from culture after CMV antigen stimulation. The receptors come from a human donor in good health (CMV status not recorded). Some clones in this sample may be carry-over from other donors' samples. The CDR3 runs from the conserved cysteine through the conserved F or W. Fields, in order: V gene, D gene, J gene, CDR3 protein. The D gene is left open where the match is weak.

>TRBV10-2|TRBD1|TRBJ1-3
CAAWPGQGNTIYF
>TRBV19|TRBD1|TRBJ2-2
CACQTGGRNTGELFF
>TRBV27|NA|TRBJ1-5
CATSSTPDYSNQPQHF
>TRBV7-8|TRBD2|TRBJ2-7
CASSLPRLASGGSYEQYF
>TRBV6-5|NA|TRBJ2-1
CASSYGGGETYNEQFF
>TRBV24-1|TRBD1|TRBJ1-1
CATRDRGDTEAFF
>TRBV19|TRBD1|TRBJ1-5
CASSMKDREGRQPQHF
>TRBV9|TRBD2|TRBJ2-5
CASSVGSGGQQTQYF
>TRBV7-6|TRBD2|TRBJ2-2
CASSPFSTSGGLAGTGELFF
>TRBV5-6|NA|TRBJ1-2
CASSLSVRKKNGYTF
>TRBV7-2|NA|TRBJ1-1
CASSLVGDNTEAFF
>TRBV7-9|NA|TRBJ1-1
CASSLAGREAFF
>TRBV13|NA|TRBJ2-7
CASSSSIGKEAYEQYF
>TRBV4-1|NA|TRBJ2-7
CASSTGLARQLSREQYF
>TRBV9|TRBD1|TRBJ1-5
CASSLQGSNQPQHF
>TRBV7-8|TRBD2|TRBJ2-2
CASSLSASGGPNTGELFF
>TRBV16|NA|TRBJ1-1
CASSQSTVVYTEAFF
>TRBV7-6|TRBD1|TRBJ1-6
CASSSPRDSLNSPLHF
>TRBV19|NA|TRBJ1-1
CASSIGRDTEAFF
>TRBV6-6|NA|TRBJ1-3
CASSWLNSGNTIYF
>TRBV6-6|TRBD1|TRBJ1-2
CASSYPAGTGFGYTF
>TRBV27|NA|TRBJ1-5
CASSTSRGQPQHF
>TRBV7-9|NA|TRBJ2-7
CASSSIRGAADEQYF
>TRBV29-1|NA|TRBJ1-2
CSVQAPGPYGYTF
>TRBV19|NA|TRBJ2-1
CASSIPGDEQFF
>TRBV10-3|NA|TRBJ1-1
CAITQDGMNTEAFF
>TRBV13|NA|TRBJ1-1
CASSLEDMNTEAFF
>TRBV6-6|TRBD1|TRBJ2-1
CASSKTQGQASPYNEQFF
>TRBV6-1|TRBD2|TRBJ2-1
CASSYERGGLYNEQFF
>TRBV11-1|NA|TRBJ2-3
CASSPGATRFPDTQYF
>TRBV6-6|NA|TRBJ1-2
CASRTVGAGYTF
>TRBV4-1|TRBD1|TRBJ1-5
CASSPRGQGASQPQHF
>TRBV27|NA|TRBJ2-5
CASSYLDSVETQYF
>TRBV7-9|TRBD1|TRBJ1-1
CASSQTTGISTEAFF
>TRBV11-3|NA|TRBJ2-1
CASSLAPSVEQFF
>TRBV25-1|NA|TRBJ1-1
CASSGSMNTEAFF
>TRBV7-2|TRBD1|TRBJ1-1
CASSLPRDRTIMNTEAFF
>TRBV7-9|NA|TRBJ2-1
CASSLVGGLTYNEQFF
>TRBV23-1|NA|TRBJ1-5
CASSQSVDVSRNQPQHF
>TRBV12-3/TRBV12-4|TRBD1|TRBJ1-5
CASRDRGLEQPQHF
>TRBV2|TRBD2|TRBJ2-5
CASSGTSGEETQYF
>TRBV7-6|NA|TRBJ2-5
CASSPTSYQETQYF
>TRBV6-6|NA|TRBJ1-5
CASSSGDGELQPQHF
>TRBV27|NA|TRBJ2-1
CASSLSLRAPLYEQFF
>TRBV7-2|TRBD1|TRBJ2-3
CASSFLGGAFTDTQYF
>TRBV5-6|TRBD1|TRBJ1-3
CANSADREEEESGNTIYF
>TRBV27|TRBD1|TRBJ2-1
CASSAKDRGWHEQFF
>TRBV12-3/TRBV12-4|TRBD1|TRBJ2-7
CASSPGQGFEQYF
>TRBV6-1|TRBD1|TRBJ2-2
CASSEYRTGDTGELFF
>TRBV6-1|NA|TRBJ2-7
CASSEARGPTYEQYF
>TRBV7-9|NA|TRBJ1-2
CASSLALNYGYTF
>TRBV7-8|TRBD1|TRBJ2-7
CASSPTSGTGATYEQYF
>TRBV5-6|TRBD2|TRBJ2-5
CASSFPGTRETQYF
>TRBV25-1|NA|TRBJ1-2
CASSEPDRTNYGYTF